The entry that follows covers one TCR beta chain sequence. The data were obtained in a study of shared clonotypes between healthy human individuals. Profiling relied on immunoSEQ multiplex PCR, and the TCRdb table lists in-frame clones only, not all of them. The repertoire includes approximately 2,300,000 clones, 80% to 95% of them detected once, and 0.37% sits in the top ten. In germline, CDR1 is SGHDT, CDR2 YYEEEE. This CDR3 comprises 13 residues. The V and J ends lost 1 base and 6 bases respectively, with 9 bases between them. The sequence was collected from a young man in good health. Some clones in this sample may be carry-over from other donors' samples. The chain couples TRBV5-6 to TRBJ2-3; perhaps D is TRBD1 or TRBD2 (5 bases each). What was sequenced was naive CD4+ T cells from PBMCs. Subset: CD45RA+ positively selected. CDR3 region: CASSLRDGDTQYF. CDR3 sequence (DNA): TGTGCCAGCAGCTTGAGGGACGGCGATACGCAGTATTTT.